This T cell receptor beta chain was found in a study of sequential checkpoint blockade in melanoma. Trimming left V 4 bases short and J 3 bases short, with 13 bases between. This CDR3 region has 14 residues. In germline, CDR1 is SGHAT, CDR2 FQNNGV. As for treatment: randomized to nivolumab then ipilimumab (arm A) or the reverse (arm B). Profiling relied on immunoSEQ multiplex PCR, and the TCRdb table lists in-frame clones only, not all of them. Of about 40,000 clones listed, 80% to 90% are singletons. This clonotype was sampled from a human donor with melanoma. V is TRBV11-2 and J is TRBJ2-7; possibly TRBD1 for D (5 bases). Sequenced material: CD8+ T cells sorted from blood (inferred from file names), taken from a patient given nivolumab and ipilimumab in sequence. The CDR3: CASSSRGNYYEQYF. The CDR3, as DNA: TGTGCCAGCAGCTCTAGGGGAAACTACTACGAGCAGTACTTC.